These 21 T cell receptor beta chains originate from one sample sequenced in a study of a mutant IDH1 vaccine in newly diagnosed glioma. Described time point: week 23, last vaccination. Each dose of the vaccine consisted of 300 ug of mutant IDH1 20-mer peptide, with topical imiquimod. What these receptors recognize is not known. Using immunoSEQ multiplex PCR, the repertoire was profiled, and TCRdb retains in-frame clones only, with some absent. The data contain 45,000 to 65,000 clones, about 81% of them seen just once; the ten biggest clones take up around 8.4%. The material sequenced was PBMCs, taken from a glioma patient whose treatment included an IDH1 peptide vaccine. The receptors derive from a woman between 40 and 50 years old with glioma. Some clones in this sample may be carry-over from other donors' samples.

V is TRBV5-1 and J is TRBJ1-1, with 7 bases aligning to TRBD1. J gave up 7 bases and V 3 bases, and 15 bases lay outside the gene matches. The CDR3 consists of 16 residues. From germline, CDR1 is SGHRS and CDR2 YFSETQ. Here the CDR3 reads CASSSKPPRDRREAFF. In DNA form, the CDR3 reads TGCGCCAGCAGCTCGAAACCACCCCGGGACAGACGTGAAGCTTTCTTT.

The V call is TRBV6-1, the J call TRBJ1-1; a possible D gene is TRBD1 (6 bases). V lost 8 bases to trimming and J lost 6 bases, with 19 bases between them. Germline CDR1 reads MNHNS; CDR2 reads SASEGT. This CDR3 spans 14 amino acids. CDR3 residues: CASVGPGGAAEAFF. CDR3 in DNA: TGTGCCAGCGTTGGCCCGGGGGGCGCGGCTGAAGCTTTCTTT.

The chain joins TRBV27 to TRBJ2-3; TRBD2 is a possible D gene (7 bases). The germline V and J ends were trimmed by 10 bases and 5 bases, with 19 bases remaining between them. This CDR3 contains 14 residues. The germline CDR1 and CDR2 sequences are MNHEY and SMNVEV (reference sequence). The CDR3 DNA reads TGTGCCACGCGCGATGGGGGGGCCATAGATACGCAGTATTTT. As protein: CATRDGGAIDTQYF.

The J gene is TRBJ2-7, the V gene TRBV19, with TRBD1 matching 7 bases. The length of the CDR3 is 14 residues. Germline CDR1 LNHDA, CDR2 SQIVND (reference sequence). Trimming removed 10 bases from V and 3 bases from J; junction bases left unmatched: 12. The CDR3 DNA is TGTGCCACCCCCCCGGGGACAGCACACTACGAGCAGTACTTC. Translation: CATPPGTAHYEQYF.

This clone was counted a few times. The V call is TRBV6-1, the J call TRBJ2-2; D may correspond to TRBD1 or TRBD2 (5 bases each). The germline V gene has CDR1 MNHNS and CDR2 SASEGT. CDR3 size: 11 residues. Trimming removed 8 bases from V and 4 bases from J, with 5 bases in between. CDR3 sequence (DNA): TGTGCCAGCGGGGGCACCGGGGAGCTGTTTTTT. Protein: CASGGTGELFF.

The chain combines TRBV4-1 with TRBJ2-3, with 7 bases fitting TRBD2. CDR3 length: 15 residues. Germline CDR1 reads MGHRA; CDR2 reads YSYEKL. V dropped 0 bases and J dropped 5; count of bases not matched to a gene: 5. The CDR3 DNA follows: TGCGCCAGCAGCCAAGAGCCGACGGGGGGAGATACGCAGTATTTT. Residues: CASSQEPTGGDTQYF.

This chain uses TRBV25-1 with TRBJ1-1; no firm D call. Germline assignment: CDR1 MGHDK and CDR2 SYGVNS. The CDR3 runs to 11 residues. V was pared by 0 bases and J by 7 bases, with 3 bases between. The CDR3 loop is CASSEYSEAFF. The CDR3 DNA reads TGTGCCAGCAGTGAATACAGTGAAGCTTTCTTT.

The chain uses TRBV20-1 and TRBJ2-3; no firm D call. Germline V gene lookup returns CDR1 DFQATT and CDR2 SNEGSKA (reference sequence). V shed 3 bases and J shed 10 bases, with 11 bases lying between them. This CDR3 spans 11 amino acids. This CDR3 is CSASLGVAQYF. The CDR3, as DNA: TGCAGTGCTAGCCTAGGCGTCGCGCAGTATTTT.

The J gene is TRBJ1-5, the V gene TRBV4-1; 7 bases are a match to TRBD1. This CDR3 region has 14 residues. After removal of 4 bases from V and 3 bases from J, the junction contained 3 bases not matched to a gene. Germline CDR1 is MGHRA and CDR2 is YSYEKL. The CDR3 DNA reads TGCGCCAGCAGCCCGGGACAGTTCAATCAGCCCCAGCATTTT. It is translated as CASSPGQFNQPQHF.

The CDR3 region has the DNA TGTGCCAGCAGCTCCAGGGGGCCTAATTCACCCCTCCACTTT. Translation gives CASSSRGPNSPLHF. The genes are TRBV21-1 and TRBJ1-6; the table names TRBD1, a call not compared with the DNA. TRBV21-1 is a known pseudogene. The CDR3 covers 14 residues.

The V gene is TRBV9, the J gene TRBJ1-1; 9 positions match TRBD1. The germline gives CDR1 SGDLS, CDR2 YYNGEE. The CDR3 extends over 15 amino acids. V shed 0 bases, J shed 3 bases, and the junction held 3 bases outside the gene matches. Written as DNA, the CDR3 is TGTGCCAGCAGCGTAGAAGGACAGGGGTACACTGAAGCTTTCTTT. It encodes CASSVEGQGYTEAFF.

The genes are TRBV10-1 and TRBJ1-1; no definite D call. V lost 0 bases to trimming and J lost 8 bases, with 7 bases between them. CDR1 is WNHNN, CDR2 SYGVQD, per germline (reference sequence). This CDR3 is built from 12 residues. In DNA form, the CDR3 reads TGCGCCAGCAGTGAGTCAGGAGAGGAAGCTTTCTTT. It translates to CASSESGEEAFF.

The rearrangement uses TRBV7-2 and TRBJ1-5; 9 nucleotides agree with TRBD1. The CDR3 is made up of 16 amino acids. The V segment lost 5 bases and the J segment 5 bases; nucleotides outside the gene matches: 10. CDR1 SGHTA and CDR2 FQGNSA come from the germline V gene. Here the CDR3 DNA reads TGTGCCAGCAGCCGCATACCGGGACAGGGTCATCAGCCCCAGCATTTT. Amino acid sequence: CASSRIPGQGHQPQHF.

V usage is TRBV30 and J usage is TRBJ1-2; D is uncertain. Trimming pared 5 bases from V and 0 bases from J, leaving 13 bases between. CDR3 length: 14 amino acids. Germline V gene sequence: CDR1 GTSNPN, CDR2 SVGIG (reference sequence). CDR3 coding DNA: TGTGCCTGGTTGAGGGTACCTTCTAACTATGGCTACACCTTC. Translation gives CAWLRVPSNYGYTF.

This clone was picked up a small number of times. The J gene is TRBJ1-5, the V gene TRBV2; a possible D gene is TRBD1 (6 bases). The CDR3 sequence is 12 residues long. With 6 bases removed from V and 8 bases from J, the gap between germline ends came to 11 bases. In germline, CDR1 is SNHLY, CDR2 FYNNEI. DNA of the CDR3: TGTGCCAGCAGCCGAGGGGGGGAGCCCCAGCATTTT. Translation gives CASSRGGEPQHF.

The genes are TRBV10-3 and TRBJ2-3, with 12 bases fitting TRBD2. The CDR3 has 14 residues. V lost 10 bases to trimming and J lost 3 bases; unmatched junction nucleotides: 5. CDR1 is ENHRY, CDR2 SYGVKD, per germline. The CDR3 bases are TGTGCCACCTCGACTAGCGGGGGAACAGATACGCAGTATTTT. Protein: CATSTSGGTDTQYF.

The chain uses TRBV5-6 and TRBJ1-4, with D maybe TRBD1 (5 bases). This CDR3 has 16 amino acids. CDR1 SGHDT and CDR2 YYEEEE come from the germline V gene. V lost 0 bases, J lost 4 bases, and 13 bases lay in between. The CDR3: CASSLGRAAFNEKLFF. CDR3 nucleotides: TGTGCCAGCAGCTTGGGCAGGGCGGCTTTTAATGAAAAACTGTTTTTT.

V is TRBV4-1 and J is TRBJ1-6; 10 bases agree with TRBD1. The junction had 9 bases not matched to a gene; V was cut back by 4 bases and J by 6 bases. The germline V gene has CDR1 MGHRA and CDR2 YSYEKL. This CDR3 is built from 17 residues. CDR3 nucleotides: TGCGCCAGCAGCCCCGACAGGGGGCGGTCGTCTAATTCACCCCTCCACTTT. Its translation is CASSPDRGRSSNSPLHF.

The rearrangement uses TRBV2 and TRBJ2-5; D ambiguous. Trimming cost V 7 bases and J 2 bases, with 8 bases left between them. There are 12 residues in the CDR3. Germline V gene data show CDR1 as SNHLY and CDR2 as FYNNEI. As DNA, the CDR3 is TGTGCCAGCATGTGGGGTCAAGAGACCCAGTACTTC. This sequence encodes CASMWGQETQYF. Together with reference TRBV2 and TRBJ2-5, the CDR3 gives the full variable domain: EPEVTQTPSHQVTQMGQEVILRCVPISNHLYFYWYRQILGQKVEFLVSFYNNEISEKSEIFDDQFSVERPDGSNFTLKIRSTKLEDSAMYFCASMWGQETQYFGPGTRLLVL.

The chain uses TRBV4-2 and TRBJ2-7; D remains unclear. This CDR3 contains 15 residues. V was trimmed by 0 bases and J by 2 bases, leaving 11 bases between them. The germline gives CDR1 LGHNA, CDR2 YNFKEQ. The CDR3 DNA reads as TGTGCCAGCAGCCAAGAACGCACCTATACCTACGAGCAGTACTTC. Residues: CASSQERTYTYEQYF.

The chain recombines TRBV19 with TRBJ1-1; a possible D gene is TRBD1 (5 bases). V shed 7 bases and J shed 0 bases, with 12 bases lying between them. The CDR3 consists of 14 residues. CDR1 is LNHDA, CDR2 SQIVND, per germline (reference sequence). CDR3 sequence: CASMGRVMNTEAFF. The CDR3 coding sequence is TGTGCCAGTATGGGGCGAGTAATGAACACTGAAGCTTTCTTT.